Presented here are 25 T cell receptor beta chains from one specimen sequenced in a study of cytomegalovirus exposure and HLA in healthy donors. Vbeta (60) and Jbeta (13) primers were used in the PCR. Data came from immunoSEQ multiplex PCR; TCRdb stores just in-frame clones and leaves some out. This sample has about 140,000 clones, with roughly 75% found just once. The specimen sequenced was PBMCs. The receptors stem from a man aged 35 to 55 in good health and CMV-seropositive.

V and J are TRBV5-1 and TRBJ1-1, with 7 bases matching TRBD1. CDR1 is SGHRS and CDR2 is YFSETQ in the germline V gene. Losses at the gene ends were 4 bases for V and 7 bases for J; bases not matched to a gene: 7. The CDR3 sequence is 13 residues long. CDR3 in amino acids: CASSPRDSREAFF. As DNA, the CDR3 is TGCGCCAGCAGCCCAAGGGACAGCCGTGAAGCTTTCTTT.

V usage is TRBV6-5 and J usage is TRBJ1-2, with D perhaps TRBD1 (5 bases). The germline CDR1 and CDR2 sequences are MNHEY and SVGAGI. Trimming took off 6 bases at V and 2 bases at J, with 10 bases between the two ends. This CDR3 contains 13 residues. The DNA for the CDR3 is TGTGCCAGCAGACCGACAGCAAACTATGGCTACACCTTC. Protein sequence: CASRPTANYGYTF.

The J gene is TRBJ2-6, the V gene TRBV28, with D uncertain. Trimming cost V 3 bases and J 0 bases, with 12 bases left between them. CDR3 length equals 17 residues. Germline V CDR1 and CDR2: MDHEN, SYDVKM. The CDR3 reads CASSFVFMRSGANVLTF. The CDR3 DNA follows: TGTGCCAGCAGTTTTGTTTTTATGCGCTCTGGGGCCAACGTCCTGACTTTC.

The V call is TRBV30, the J call TRBJ1-3; TRBD1 matches at 7 bases. Trimming at V came to 5 bases and at J to 0 bases, leaving 4 bases not matched to a gene. The CDR3 contains 14 residues. Germline V gene data show CDR1 as GTSNPN and CDR2 as SVGIG (reference sequence). The DNA for the CDR3 is TGTGCCTGGCTGACAGGGTTCTCTGGAAACACCATATATTTT. The encoded protein is CAWLTGFSGNTIYF.

The rearrangement uses TRBV30 and TRBJ2-5, with 9 bases that match TRBD2. With 7 bases clipped from V and 5 bases from J, the junction kept 14 bases outside the gene matches. From germline, CDR1 is GTSNPN and CDR2 SVGIG (reference sequence). This CDR3 contains 15 residues. CDR3 sequence (DNA): TGTGCCTCCTCCGCGCGGGAGGGCCGCTTGGAGACCCAGTACTTC. Encoded protein: CASSAREGRLETQYF.

The chain couples TRBV4-3 to TRBJ2-3; 7 positions match TRBD2. CDR1 LGHNA and CDR2 YSLEER come from the germline V gene. Losses at the gene ends were 1 base for V and 4 bases for J; bases not matched to a gene: 2. The CDR3 is 14 amino acids. The CDR3 protein is CASSQVGGPDTQYF. The CDR3 DNA sequence: TGCGCCAGCAGCCAAGTGGGAGGGCCAGATACGCAGTATTTT.

This clone was counted a single time. V and J are TRBV19 and TRBJ2-1, with 10 bases fitting TRBD2. Trimming cost V 6 bases and J 4 bases; bases outside gene matches: 9. The CDR3 spans 16 residues. CDR1 LNHDA and CDR2 SQIVND come from the germline V gene (reference sequence). Written as DNA, the CDR3 is TGTGCCAGTAGGATGCTAGCGGGGGCCCATTACAATGAGCAGTTCTTC. Amino acid sequence: CASRMLAGAHYNEQFF.

This clone was detected a few times. At the DNA level, this CDR3 is encoded by other sequences in the same sample as well. This chain uses TRBV5-1 with TRBJ1-5; D may be TRBD1 (5 bases). The CDR3 runs 13 residues. Trimming took off 2 bases at V and 5 bases at J, with 8 bases between the two ends. Germline V gives CDR1 SGHRS, CDR2 YFSETQ. CDR3 sequence: CASSFEGDQPQHF. In nucleotides, the CDR3 is TGCGCCAGCAGCTTTGAAGGGGATCAGCCCCAGCATTTT.

This rearrangement joins TRBV9 to TRBJ2-2; a possible D gene is TRBD2 (6 bases). The CDR3 covers 16 residues. The V end was cut by 0 bases, the J end by 1 base, with 10 bases between. Germline V gives CDR1 SGDLS, CDR2 YYNGEE. The CDR3 sequence is CASSVGQGGNTGELFF. CDR3 bases: TGTGCCAGCAGCGTAGGCCAGGGAGGGAACACCGGGGAGCTGTTTTTT.

The chain uses TRBV4-2 and TRBJ2-7; D might be TRBD2 (5 bases). V gave up 4 bases and J gave up 3 bases, with 16 bases separating them. CDR3 size: 15 residues. Germline V gives CDR1 LGHNA, CDR2 YNFKEQ. The CDR3 bases are TGTGCCAGCAGCCGAGATGATACACGGGGCTACGAGCAGTACTTC. Its translation: CASSRDDTRGYEQYF.

The chain carries TRBV19 and TRBJ2-1; TRBD2 matches at 7 bases. J gave up 2 bases and V 3 bases, and 7 bases lay outside the gene matches. Per germline, CDR1 LNHDA and CDR2 SQIVND (reference sequence). The length of the CDR3 is 16 residues. CDR3 in amino acids: CASSISGRAPYNEQFF. The CDR3 nucleotides are TGTGCCAGTAGTATTAGCGGGCGGGCCCCCTACAATGAGCAGTTCTTC.

The rearrangement links TRBV6-4 to TRBJ2-1; TRBD2 matches 9 bases. The V gene's germline CDR1 is MRHNA and CDR2 SNTAGT. This CDR3 is built from 17 residues. Trimming removed 0 bases from V and 1 base from J; junction bases left unmatched: 4. CDR3 bases: TGTGCCAGCAGTGACTCGCCCGGACTAGCGTCCTACAATGAGCAGTTCTTC. Its translation is CASSDSPGLASYNEQFF.

This clone was picked up one time. This chain connects TRBV6-6 to TRBJ1-4; 9 bases fit TRBD1. Unmatched junction bases numbered 4, after V lost 6 bases and J lost 5 bases. Germline CDR1 reads MNHNY; CDR2 reads SVGAGI (reference sequence). The CDR3 totals 14 residues. CDR3 protein: CASRGQGGNEKLFF. CDR3 coding DNA: TGTGCCAGCAGGGGACAGGGTGGGAATGAAAAACTGTTTTTT.

The V gene is TRBV19, the J gene TRBJ1-2, with TRBD1 identical over 7 bases. Germline V CDR1 and CDR2: LNHDA, SQIVND (reference sequence). Trimming took 5 bases from V and 3 from J; bases not matched to a gene: 6. The length of the CDR3 is 14 residues. This CDR3 is CASSPQGGYYGYTF. In DNA form, the CDR3 reads TGTGCCAGTAGTCCCCAGGGGGGCTACTATGGCTACACCTTC.

This chain joins TRBV4-3 and TRBJ2-7, with D perhaps matching TRBD2 (5 bases). From germline, CDR1 is LGHNA and CDR2 YSLEER. This CDR3 is built from 15 residues. Trimming removed 0 bases at V and 6 bases at J, with 15 bases between. DNA for the CDR3: TGCGCCAGCAGCCAAGAACCCATACTAGTATCCGAGCAGTACTTC. It translates to CASSQEPILVSEQYF.

V usage is TRBV9 and J usage is TRBJ2-7, with D possibly TRBD2 on 6 matching bases. The CDR3 length is 15 residues. The V gene lost 3 bases and the J gene lost 0 bases, with 13 bases spanning the gap. Germline V gives CDR1 SGDLS, CDR2 YYNGEE. The CDR3 here is CASSAEVGGSYEQYF. The CDR3 bases are TGTGCCAGCAGCGCGGAGGTGGGGGGCTCCTACGAGCAGTACTTC.

This clone was counted only a few times. The chain couples TRBV6-6 to TRBJ1-1; 7 nucleotides match TRBD1. Germline V lookup: CDR1 MNHNY, CDR2 SVGAGI (reference sequence). Trimming removed 8 bases from V and 9 bases from J; junction bases left unmatched: 9. This CDR3 has 12 residues. CDR3 coding DNA: TGTGCCAGCCGACCAGGGGGAACCAAAGCTTTCTTT. This sequence encodes CASRPGGTKAFF.

The rearrangement links TRBV4-3 to TRBJ2-7; TRBD2 aligns across 11 bases. The CDR3 extends over 17 amino acids. J gave up 3 bases and V 1 base, and 8 bases lay outside the gene matches. Germline V gives CDR1 LGHNA, CDR2 YSLEER. CDR3 in amino acids: CASSQGLLAGGLYEQYF. In nucleotides, the CDR3 is TGCGCCAGCAGCCAAGGTCTTCTAGCGGGGGGCCTCTACGAGCAGTACTTC.

The rearrangement uses TRBV7-2 and TRBJ2-3; D is perhaps TRBD2 (5 bases). Trimming stripped 8 bases from V and 0 bases from J, with 9 bases between. The CDR3 length is 13 residues. Looked up from germline, CDR1 is SGHTA and CDR2 is FQGNSA. The CDR3 DNA follows: TGTGCCAGCGACCCGGGGAGCACAGATACGCAGTATTTT. Protein: CASDPGSTDTQYF. Complete variable domain (other parts from reference TRBV7-2 and TRBJ2-3): GAGVSQSPSNKVTEKGKDVELRCDPISGHTALYWYRQSLGQGLEFLIYFQGNSAPDKSGLPSDRFSAERTGGSVSTLTIQRTQQEDSAVYLCASDPGSTDTQYFGPGTRLTVL.

The rearrangement links TRBV2 to TRBJ2-7, with 10 bases identical to TRBD1. V was pared by 6 bases and J by 2 bases, with 4 bases of the junction left unmatched. CDR3 length: 14 amino acids. Germline-derived CDR1 and CDR2 are SNHLY and FYNNEI. CDR3: CASRRTGGAYEQYF. As DNA, the CDR3 is TGTGCCAGCAGACGGACAGGGGGGGCCTACGAGCAGTACTTC. The full variable domain, completed using reference TRBV2 and TRBJ2-7, is EPEVTQTPSHQVTQMGQEVILRCVPISNHLYFYWYRQILGQKVEFLVSFYNNEISEKSEIFDDQFSVERPDGSNFTLKIRSTKLEDSAMYFCASRRTGGAYEQYFGPGTRLTVT.

The chain carries TRBV11-2 and TRBJ1-2; 7 bases agree with TRBD1. The germline V gene has CDR1 SGHAT and CDR2 FQNNGV. The CDR3 consists of 13 residues. J lost 2 bases, V lost 3 bases, and 0 bases had no gene match. The CDR3 reads CASSFRGNYGYTF. CDR3 nucleotides: TGTGCCAGCAGCTTCAGGGGGAACTATGGCTACACCTTC.

The V and J genes are TRBV4-1 and TRBJ2-7; TRBD2 is a possible D gene (6 bases). The CDR3 consists of 14 residues. The germline CDR1 and CDR2 sequences are MGHRA and YSYEKL. V lost 1 base and J 3 bases, leaving 10 bases between the germline ends. CDR3 residues: CASSQVEGSYEQYF. Written as DNA, the CDR3 is TGCGCCAGCAGCCAAGTGGAGGGCAGCTACGAGCAGTACTTC.

The chain recombines TRBV4-2 with TRBJ2-3, with TRBD2 as a possible D gene (5 bases). Germline V gene data show CDR1 as LGHNA and CDR2 as YNFKEQ. V was cut by 0 bases and J by 5 bases, with 12 bases left in between. The CDR3 has 15 amino acids. CDR3 loop: CASSQETAREDTQYF. CDR3 in DNA: TGTGCCAGCAGCCAAGAAACGGCCCGGGAAGATACGCAGTATTTT.

This chain joins TRBV27 and TRBJ2-1; 9 bases are shared with TRBD1. The V segment lost 6 bases and the J segment 7 bases; nucleotides outside the gene matches: 10. The CDR3 spans 15 residues. Looked up from germline, CDR1 is MNHEY and CDR2 is SMNVEV (reference sequence). CDR3 sequence reads: CASSRPGQGHNEQFF. CDR3 DNA: TGTGCCAGCAGCCGACCGGGACAGGGCCATAATGAGCAGTTCTTC.

The chain has TRBV18 and TRBJ2-1; TRBD2 aligns across 8 bases. V lost 2 bases, J lost 5 bases, and 8 bases stayed unmatched. Germline V gene lookup returns CDR1 KGHSH and CDR2 LQKENI. The CDR3 is 16 amino acids. Here the CDR3 DNA reads TGTGCCAGCTCACCATCACCGGGGGGGCTTAACAATGAGCAGTTCTTC. Translation gives CASSPSPGGLNNEQFF.